The clone carrying this TCR beta chain has only one observation. This specimen belongs to a study of T cell changes during pregnancy in multiple sclerosis. The table came from immunoSEQ multiplex PCR; TCRdb's copy has only in-frame clones and leaves some out. The sample lists 50,000 to 60,000 clones; about nine tenths were seen once. This sample comprised CD4+ T cells from peripheral blood mononuclear cells, obtained in the second trimester of pregnancy. This receptor was taken from a female donor with multiple sclerosis, enrolled in a pregnancy study.

This CDR3 reads CASSVLSGWGDEQFF. CDR3 coding DNA: TGTGCCAGCAGCGTACTTTCAGGGTGGGGCGATGAGCAGTTCTTC. The chain combines TRBV9 with TRBJ2-1, with D possibly TRBD1 on 5 matching bases. This CDR3 contains 15 residues. Germline assignment: CDR1 SGDLS and CDR2 YYNGEE. V lost 1 base and J lost 8, with 16 bases in between.